The rows below give T cell receptor beta chains drawn from one sample of a study of cytomegalovirus exposure and HLA in healthy donors. This table comes from immunoSEQ multiplex PCR, and its TCRdb copy is limited to in-frame clones, with some not included. The profile covers 200,000 to 250,000 clones, with 82% appearing a single time and around 3% taken by the ten largest. The specimen was PBMCs. The receptors originated from a woman in her forties in good health and CMV-seronegative. The CDR3 runs from the conserved cysteine through the conserved F or W.

TRBJ2-3	TRBV4-1	16	CASSQDSPTSGRKQYF
TRBJ1-1	TRBV7-2	14	CASSPGQVNTEAFF
TRBJ2-7	TRBV28	18	CASSSPAGEGYFSYEQYF
TRBJ1-1	TRBV18	13	CASSPGSSAEAFF
TRBJ2-7	TRBV30	12	CAWKASGYEQYF
TRBJ1-1	TRBV27	14	CASSLWQGYTEAFF
TRBJ2-5	TRBV18	11	CASSTGGYGHF
TRBJ2-3	TRBV7-3	13	CASSPNNADTQYF
TRBJ2-1	TRBV5-1	17	CASSAWGLGQGSNEQFF
TRBJ2-3	TRBV9	17	CASSVAWASGNTDTQYF
TRBJ2-5	TRBV7-8	15	CASSPLSGIGETQYF
TRBJ2-1	TRBV30	15	CAWSDGTSGSNEQFF
TRBJ1-1	TRBV18	15	CASSTGSAGNTEAFF
TRBJ1-2	TRBV20-1	10	CSARGGGFTF
TRBJ1-4	TRBV7-3	15	CASSPGQGINEKLFF
TRBJ1-4	TRBV9	14	CASSPDPGGEKLFF
TRBJ2-1	TRBV7-9	16	CSSSLRLAGDIHEQFF
TRBJ2-5	TRBV9	15	CASSGGGTRGETQYF
TRBJ2-1	TRBV27	12	CASRRPGSEQFF
TRBJ2-6	TRBV18	21	CASSPPIGLAGGVGGANVLTF
TRBJ2-7	TRBV7-2	13	CASSFQYGQAGYF
TRBJ1-5	TRBV18	16	CASSPLRGGSNQPQHF
TRBJ2-7	TRBV4-1	16	CASSLTSGASSYEQYF